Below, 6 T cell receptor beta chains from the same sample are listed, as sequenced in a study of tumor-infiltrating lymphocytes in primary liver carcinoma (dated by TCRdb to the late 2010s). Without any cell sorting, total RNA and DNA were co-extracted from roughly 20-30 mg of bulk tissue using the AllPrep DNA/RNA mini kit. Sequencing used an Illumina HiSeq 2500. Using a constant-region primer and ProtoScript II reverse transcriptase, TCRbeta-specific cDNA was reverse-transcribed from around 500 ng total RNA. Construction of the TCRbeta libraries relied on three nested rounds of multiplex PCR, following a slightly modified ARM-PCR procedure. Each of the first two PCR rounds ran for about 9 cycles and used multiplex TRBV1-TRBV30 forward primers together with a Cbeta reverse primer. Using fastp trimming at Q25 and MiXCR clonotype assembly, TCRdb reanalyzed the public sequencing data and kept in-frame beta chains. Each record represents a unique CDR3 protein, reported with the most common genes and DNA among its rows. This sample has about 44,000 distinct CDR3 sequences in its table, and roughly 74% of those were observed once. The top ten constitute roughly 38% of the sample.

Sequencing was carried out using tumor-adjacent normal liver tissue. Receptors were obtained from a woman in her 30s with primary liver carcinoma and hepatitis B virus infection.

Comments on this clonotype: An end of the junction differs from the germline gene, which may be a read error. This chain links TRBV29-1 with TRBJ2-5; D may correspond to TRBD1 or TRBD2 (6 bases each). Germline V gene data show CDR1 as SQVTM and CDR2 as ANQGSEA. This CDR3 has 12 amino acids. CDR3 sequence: CSAGTWRETQYF. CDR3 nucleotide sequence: TGCAGCGCCGGGACATGGAGGGAGACCCAATACTTC.

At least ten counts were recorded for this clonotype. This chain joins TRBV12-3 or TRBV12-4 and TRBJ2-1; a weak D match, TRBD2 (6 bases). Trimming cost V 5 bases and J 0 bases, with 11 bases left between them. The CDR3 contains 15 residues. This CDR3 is CASSISGSSYNEQFF. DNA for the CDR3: TGTGCCAGCAGTATTAGCGGAAGCTCCTACAATGAGCAGTTCTTC.

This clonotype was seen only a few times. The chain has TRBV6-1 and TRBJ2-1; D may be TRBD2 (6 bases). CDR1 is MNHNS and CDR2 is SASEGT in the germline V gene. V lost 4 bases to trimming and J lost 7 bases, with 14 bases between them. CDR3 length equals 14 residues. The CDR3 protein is CASSGDCPRNEQFF. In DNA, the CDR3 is TGTGCCAGCAGTGGGGACTGCCCTAGGAATGAGCAGTTCTTC.

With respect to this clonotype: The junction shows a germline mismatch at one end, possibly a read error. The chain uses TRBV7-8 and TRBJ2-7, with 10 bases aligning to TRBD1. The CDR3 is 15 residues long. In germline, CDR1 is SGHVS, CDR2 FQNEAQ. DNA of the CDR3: TGTGCCAGCAGCTTAGGACGGGGACAGGGGAGCCAGCAATACTTC. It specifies CASSLGRGQGSQQYF. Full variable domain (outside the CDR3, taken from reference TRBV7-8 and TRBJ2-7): GAGVSQSPRYKVAKRGQDVALRCDPISGHVSLFWYQQALGQGPEFLTYFQNEAQLDKSGLPSDRFFAERPEGSVSTLKIQRTQQEDSAVYLCASSLGRGQGSQQYFGPGTRLTVT.

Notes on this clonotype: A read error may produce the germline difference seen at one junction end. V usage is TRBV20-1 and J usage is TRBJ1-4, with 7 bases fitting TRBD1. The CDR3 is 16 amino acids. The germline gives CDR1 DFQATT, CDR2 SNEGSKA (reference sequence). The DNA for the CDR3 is TGCAGTGCTAGATCACAACGCGACAGGGATATTGAAAAACTGTTCTTT. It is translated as CSARSQRDRDIEKLFF.

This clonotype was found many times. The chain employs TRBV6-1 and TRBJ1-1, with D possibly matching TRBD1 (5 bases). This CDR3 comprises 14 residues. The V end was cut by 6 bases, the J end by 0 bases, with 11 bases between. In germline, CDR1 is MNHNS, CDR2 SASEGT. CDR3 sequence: CASSVLGVNTEAFF. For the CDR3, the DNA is TGTGCCAGCAGCGTCCTAGGGGTGAACACTGAAGCTTTCTTT.